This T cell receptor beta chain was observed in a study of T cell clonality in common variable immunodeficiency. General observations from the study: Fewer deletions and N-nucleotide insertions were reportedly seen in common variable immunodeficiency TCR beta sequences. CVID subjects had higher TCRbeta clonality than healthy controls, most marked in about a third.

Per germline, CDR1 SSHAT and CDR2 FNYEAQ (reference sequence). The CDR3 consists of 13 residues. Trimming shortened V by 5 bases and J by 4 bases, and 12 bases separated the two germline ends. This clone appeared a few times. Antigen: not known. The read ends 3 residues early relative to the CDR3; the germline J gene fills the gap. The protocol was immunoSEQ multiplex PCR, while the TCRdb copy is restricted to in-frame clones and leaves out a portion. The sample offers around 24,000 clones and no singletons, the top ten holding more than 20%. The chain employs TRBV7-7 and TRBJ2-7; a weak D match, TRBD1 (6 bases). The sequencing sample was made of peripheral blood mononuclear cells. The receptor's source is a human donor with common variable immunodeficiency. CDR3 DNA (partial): TGTGCCAGCAGCAAAAATGGACAGTACGAG. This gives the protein CASSKNGQYE. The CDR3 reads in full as CASSKNGQYEQYF. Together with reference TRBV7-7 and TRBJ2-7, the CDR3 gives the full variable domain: GAGVSQSPRYKVTKRGQDVTLRCDPISSHATLYWYQQALGQGPEFLTYFNYEAQPDKSGLPSDRFSAERPEGSISTLTIQRTEQRDSAMYRCASSKNGQYEQYFGPGTRLTVT.